The clone carrying this TCR beta chain has a count of ten or more. Its antigen is as yet unknown. V was pared by 6 bases and J by 2 bases, with 12 bases between. The CDR3 is 14 amino acids. Germline assignment: CDR1 SGHTA and CDR2 FQGNSA. This record belongs to a study of T cell repertoires in cytomegalovirus infection. Background on the study: HLA-B-restricted CMV epitopes that are well studied, plus recently identified HLA-C-restricted ones, were used by the study.

TCRdb recomputed calls from the reads with MiXCR, one row per CDR3 protein. The sample carries roughly 570,000 distinct CDR3 sequences, about 40% recorded once. The J gene is TRBJ2-3, the V gene TRBV7-2, with D perhaps matching TRBD2 (5 bases). The sample in question was cultured PBMCs, obtained from culture after CMV antigen stimulation. The source of this sequence is a human donor in good health (CMV status not recorded). Some clones in this sample may be carry-over from other donors' samples. The CDR3 sequence: CASRPAGTTDTQYF. In DNA form, the CDR3 reads TGTGCCAGCAGGCCCGCGGGCACCACAGATACGCAGTATTTT.